Below are 3 T cell receptor beta chains sequenced from a single sample in a study of identical twins. TCRdb re-called the 5' RACE reads with MiXCR, one entry per CDR3 protein. The sample lists 1.5 million to 2 million distinct CDR3 sequences, less than 40% seen once, with over 0.25% in the top ten. The source material was cord blood. Receptors originate from a newborn girl in good health.

The gene calls are TRBV3-1 and TRBJ2-1; D is undetermined. The CDR3 extends over 14 amino acids. The V gene lost 8 bases and the J gene lost 4 bases, with 15 bases spanning the gap. Per the germline V gene, CDR1 is LGHDT and CDR2 is YNNKEL (reference sequence). The CDR3 DNA is TGTGCCAGCGGCCGAGCTAGAGGATACAATGAGCAGTTCTTC. It yields the protein CASGRARGYNEQFF.

The V gene is TRBV5-1, the J gene TRBJ2-5, with no clear D. CDR3 length: 13 residues. CDR1 and CDR2 (germline): SGHRS, YFSETQ. V lost 0 bases, J lost 11 bases, and 14 bases lay in between. CDR3 amino acids: CASSLDSWREQYF. CDR3 nucleotide sequence: TGCGCCAGCAGCTTGGATAGTTGGCGTGAGCAGTACTTC. The whole variable domain, remainder taken from reference TRBV5-1 and TRBJ2-5, is KAGVTQTPRYLIKTRGQQVTLSCSPISGHRSVSWYQQTPGQGLQFLFEYFSETQRNKGNFPGRFSGRQFSNSRSEMNVSTLELGDSALYLCASSLDSWREQYFGPGTRLLVL.

The chain combines TRBV5-1 with TRBJ1-1; D is possibly TRBD1 (5 bases). V was trimmed by 3 bases and J by 0 bases, leaving 12 bases between them. CDR1 is SGHRS, CDR2 YFSETQ, per germline. There are 15 residues in the CDR3. The chain's CDR3 is CASSSWDRLNTEAFF. CDR3 DNA: TGCGCCAGCAGCTCATGGGACCGACTGAACACTGAAGCTTTCTTT.